This T cell receptor (beta chain) was sequenced in a study of regulatory T cells in long-lasting Graves disease. Findings of the study overall: When disease was persistent, TRBV28, TRBJ1-2 and TRBJ2-5 were the favored segments.

The time point: persistent/refractory GD, antithyroid drugs over 5 years with positive TRAb. After RNA was extracted from PBMCs, the TCR library was made from it. One endocrinology department in Xi'an, China, was where patients came from. Turning to this clonotype: The antigen is undetermined.

Germline CDR1 is SGDLS and CDR2 is YYNGEE. Trimming cost V 4 bases and J 5 bases, with 13 bases left between them. This CDR3 contains 13 residues. For TCR beta, libraries came from iRepertoire HTBI primers and Arm-PCR of CDR3 regions. TCRdb reanalysed the multiplex PCR reads using MiXCR and keeps one entry per CDR3 protein. This table has a few hundred thousand distinct CDR3 sequences, 20% to 25% appearing once. This TCR came from a woman between 35 and 50 years old with Graves disease. This chain joins TRBV9 and TRBJ2-7; D unclear. The material sequenced was peripheral blood mononuclear cells (PBMCs), taken when the disease was refractory, from a patient treated with antithyroid drugs. As DNA, the CDR3 is TGTGCCAGCAGCAATTCCCCGATTCACGAGCAGTACTTC. It encodes CASSNSPIHEQYF.